This TCR beta chain appears in the sequencing data of a study of graft-versus-host responses after intestinal transplantation. Study information: Recipients uniformly received anti-thymocyte globulin induction, followed by tacrolimus and steroids for 2 to 4 years. Study-level points and caveats: High graft-versus-host to host-versus-graft T cell clonal ratios marked allografts of patients with graft-donor macrochimerism. GvH clones were found in recipient marrow; some appeared first in ileum or blood. Declines in HvG clones occurring early post-transplant were associated with peak circulating GvH clone levels.

Repertoires were generated with immunoSEQ multiplex PCR, while TCRdb's copy carries only in-frame clones and drops some. The sample lists about 81,000 clones; around nine tenths were seen once. The V segment lost 3 bases and the J segment 4 bases; nucleotides outside the gene matches: 3. The CDR3 spans 13 residues. The germline V gene has CDR1 SGHRS and CDR2 YFSETQ. Concerning this clone: Its specificity is unknown.

This clonotype was obtained from a human donor who received an intestinal transplant. Material: unstimulated CD4+ T cells sorted from spleen or lymph node cells, obtained before intestinal transplant. The V call is TRBV5-1, the J call TRBJ2-7, with 8 bases aligning to TRBD1. CDR3 nucleotide sequence: TGCGCCAGCAGCTCCGGACAGGGTTACGAGCAGTACTTC. It is translated as CASSSGQGYEQYF.